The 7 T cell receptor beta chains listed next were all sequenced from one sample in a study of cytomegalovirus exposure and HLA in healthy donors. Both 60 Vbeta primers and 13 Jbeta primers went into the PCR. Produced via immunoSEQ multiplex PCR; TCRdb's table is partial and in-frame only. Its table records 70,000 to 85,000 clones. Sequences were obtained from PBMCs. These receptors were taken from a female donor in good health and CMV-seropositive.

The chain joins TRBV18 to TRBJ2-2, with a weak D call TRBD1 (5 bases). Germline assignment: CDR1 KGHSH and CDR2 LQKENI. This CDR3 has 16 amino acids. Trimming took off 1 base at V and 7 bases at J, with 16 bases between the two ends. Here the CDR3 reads CASSPRNYRLGGELFF. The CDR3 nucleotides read TGTGCCAGCTCACCACGAAATTACAGGCTGGGCGGGGAGCTGTTTTTT.

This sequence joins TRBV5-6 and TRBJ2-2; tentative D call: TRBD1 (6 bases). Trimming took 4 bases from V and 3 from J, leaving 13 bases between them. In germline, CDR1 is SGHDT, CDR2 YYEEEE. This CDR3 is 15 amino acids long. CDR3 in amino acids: CASSLNQGYTGELFF. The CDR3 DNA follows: TGTGCCAGCAGCCTTAATCAGGGGTACACCGGGGAGCTGTTTTTT. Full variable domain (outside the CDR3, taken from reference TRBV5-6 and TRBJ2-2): DAGVTQSPTHLIKTRGQQVTLRCSPKSGHDTVSWYQQALGQGPQFIFQYYEEEERQRGNFPDRFSGHQFPNYSSELNVNALLLGDSALYLCASSLNQGYTGELFFGEGSRLTVL.

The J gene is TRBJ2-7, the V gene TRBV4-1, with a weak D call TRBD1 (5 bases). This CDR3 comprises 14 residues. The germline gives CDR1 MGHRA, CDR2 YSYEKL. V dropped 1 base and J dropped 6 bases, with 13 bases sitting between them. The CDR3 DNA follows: TGCGCCAGCAGCCAAGGGACAACTAATACCGAGCAGTACTTC. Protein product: CASSQGTTNTEQYF.

The chain's CDR3 is CASSLGRDRGTYNEQFF. The DNA of the CDR3 is TGCGCCAGCAGCCTGGGGCGAGACAGGGGGACCTACAATGAGCAGTTCTTC. The chain is built from TRBV4-1 and TRBJ2-1; 9 bases agree with TRBD1. With 4 bases clipped from V and 2 bases from J, the junction kept 9 bases outside the gene matches. The CDR3 spans 17 residues. Germline assignment: CDR1 MGHRA and CDR2 YSYEKL.

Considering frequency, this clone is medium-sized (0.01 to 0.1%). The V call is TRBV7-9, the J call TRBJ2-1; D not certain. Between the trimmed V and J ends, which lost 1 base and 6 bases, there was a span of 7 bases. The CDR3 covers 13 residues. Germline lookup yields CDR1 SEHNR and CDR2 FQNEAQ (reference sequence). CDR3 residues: CASSLETANEQFF. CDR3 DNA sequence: TGTGCCAGCAGCTTAGAGACTGCCAATGAGCAGTTCTTC.

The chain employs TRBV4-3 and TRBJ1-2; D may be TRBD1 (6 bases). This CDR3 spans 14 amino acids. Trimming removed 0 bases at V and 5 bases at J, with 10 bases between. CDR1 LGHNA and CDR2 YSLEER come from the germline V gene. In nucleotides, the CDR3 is TGCGCCAGCAGCCAAGACCGGACAGATTATGGCTACACCTTC. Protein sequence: CASSQDRTDYGYTF.

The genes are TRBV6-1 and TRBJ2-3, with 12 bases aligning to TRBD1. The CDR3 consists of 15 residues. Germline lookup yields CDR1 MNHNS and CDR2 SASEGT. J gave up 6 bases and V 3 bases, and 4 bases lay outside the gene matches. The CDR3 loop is CASSDGTGGADTQYF. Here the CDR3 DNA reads TGTGCCAGCAGTGACGGGACAGGGGGCGCGGATACGCAGTATTTT.